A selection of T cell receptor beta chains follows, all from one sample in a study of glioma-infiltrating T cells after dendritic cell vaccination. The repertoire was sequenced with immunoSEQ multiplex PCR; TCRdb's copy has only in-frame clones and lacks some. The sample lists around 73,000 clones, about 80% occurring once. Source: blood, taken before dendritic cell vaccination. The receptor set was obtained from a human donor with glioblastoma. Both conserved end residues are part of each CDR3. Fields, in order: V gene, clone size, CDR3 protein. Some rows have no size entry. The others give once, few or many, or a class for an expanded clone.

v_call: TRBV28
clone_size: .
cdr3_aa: CASRPFTASGMSGELFF

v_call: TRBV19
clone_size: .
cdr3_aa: CASSEGQGADYGYTF

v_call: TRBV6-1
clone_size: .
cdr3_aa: CASSPDRTRLFF

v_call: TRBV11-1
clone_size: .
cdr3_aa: CASSFHGELFF

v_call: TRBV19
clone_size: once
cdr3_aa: CASSSETGKWGYTF

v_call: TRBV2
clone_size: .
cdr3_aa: CASSALGQGTADTQYF

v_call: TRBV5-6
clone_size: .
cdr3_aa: CASSGAAYNEQFF

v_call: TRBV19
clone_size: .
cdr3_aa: CASLDRGANYGYTF

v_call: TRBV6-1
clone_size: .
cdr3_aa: CASSVSAGPSGNTIYF

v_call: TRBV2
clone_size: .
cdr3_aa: CASSPGDNNSPLHF

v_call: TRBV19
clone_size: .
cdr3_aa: CATRTLGKEETQYF

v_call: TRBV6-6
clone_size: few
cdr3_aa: CASSVRQGGGPSEQYF

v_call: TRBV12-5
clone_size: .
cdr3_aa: CASGLVQGGNTEAFF

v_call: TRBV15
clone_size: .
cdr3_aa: CATSRDIREKLFF

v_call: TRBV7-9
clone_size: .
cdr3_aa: CASSLVSYEQYF

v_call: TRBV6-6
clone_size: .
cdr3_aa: CASSRLAGGPDTQYF

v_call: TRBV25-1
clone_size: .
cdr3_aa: CASSEQGWGTDTQYF

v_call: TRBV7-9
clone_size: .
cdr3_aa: CASSLARQGFWGYTF

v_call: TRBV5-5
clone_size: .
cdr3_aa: CASSLQDRGQRSGAFF

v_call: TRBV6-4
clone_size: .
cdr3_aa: CASSRLSNLKTPLHF

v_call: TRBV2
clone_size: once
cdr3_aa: CASSRTGNNQPQHF

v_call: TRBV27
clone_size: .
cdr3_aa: CASSGRGNRLGQPQHF

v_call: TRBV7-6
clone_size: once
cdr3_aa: CASSTGLAGGRRYTGELFF

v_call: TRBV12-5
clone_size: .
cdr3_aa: CASGLGAFGPQHF

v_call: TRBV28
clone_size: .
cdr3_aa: CASSPGGPYGYTF

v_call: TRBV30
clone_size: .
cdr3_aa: CAWSVGGLTETQYF

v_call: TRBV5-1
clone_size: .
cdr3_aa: CASSLGRNTGELFF

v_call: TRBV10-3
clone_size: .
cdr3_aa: CAISEAEVQPQHF

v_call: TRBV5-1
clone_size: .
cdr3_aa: CASSLAPGSSYNEQFF

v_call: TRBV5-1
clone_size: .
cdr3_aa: CASSLGRWTGHLWNTEAFF

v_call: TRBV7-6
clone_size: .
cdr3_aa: CASSLGQTGNTIYF

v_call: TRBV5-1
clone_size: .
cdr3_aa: CASSYGHENEKLFF

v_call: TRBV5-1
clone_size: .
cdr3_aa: CASSSQGGATEAFF

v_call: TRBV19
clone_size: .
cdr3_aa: CASSMARRNTDTQYF

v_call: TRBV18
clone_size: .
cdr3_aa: CASSETSGLGGHEQYF

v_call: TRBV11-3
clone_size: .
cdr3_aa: CASSLTGGNNSPLHF

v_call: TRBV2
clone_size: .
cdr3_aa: CASSGQAFGNTIYF

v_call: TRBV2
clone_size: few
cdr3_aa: CASSRGTNEKLFF

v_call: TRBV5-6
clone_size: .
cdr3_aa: CASSSGVGEKLFF

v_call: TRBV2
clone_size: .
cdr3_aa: CAIIDRAAGTGELFF

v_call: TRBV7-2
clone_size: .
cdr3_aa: CASSPNYEQHF

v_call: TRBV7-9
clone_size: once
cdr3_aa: CASSFGTGRNQPQHF

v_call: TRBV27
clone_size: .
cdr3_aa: CASSPLRFGEQYF